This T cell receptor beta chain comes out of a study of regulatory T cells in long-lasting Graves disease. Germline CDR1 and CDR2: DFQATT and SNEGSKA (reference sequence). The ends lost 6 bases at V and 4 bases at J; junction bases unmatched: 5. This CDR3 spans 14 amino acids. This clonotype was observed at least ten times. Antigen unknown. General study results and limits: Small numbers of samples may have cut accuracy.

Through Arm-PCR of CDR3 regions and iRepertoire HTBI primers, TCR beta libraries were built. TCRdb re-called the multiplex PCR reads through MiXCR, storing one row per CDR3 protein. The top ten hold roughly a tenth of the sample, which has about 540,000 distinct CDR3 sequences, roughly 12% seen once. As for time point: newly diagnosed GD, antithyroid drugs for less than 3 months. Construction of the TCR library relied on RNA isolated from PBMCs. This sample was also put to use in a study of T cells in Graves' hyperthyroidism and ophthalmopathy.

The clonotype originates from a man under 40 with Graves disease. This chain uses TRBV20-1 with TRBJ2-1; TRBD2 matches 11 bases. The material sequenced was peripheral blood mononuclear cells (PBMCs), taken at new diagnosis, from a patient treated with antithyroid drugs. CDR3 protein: CSALTSGSYNEQFF. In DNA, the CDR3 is TGCAGTGCCCTTACTAGCGGGAGTTACAATGAGCAGTTCTTC.